One and the same sample provided the 10 T cell receptor beta chains below, sequenced in a study of early T cells in non-severe SARS-CoV-2 infection. TCRdb redid the calling of the 5' RACE reads with MiXCR, one entry per CDR3 protein. This table has under 20,000 distinct CDR3 sequences, under 6.5% appearing once. Sequencing input: whole blood. These receptors all stem from an adult who was a healthcare worker with PCR-confirmed SARS-CoV-2 infection or an uninfected control (not recorded which).

This clonotype has a count of ten or more. V is TRBV7-9 and J is TRBJ2-2; D is ambiguous. CDR1 and CDR2 from the germline V gene are SEHNR and FQNEAQ (reference sequence). V was clipped by 5 bases and J by 3 bases, with 13 bases between them. The CDR3 runs to 15 residues. CDR3 in amino acids: CASSPRSGDTGELFF. Here the CDR3 DNA reads TGTGCCAGCAGCCCCAGGTCTGGGGACACCGGGGAGCTGTTTTTT.

This clonotype is categorized as medium-sized. This CDR3 reads CASSLTGDEQYF. CDR3 nucleotide sequence: TGTGCCAGCAGCTTGACAGGGGACGAGCAGTACTTC. The chain uses TRBV6-5 and TRBJ2-7, with 8 bases matching TRBD1. In germline, CDR1 is MNHEY, CDR2 SVGAGI. Trimming at V came to 6 bases and at J to 5 bases, leaving 3 bases not matched to a gene. The CDR3 runs 12 residues.

The sample holds many counts of this clonotype. This chain connects TRBV5-1 to TRBJ2-1; 7 nucleotides align to TRBD2. J lost 4 bases, V lost 4 bases, and 8 bases had no gene match. The CDR3 totals 15 residues. The germline gives CDR1 SGHRS, CDR2 YFSETQ. The CDR3 DNA follows: TGCGCCAGCAGCGGAACGAGCGGGATGTACAATGAGCAGTTCTTC. It specifies CASSGTSGMYNEQFF.

There are many counts of this clonotype. This rearrangement joins TRBV5-1 to TRBJ2-3; the D gene is possibly TRBD1 (5 bases). Trimming cost V 2 bases and J 2 bases, with 9 bases left between them. The CDR3 runs 14 residues. Germline CDR1 is SGHRS and CDR2 is YFSETQ. CDR3 loop: CASSFMGLTDTQYF. CDR3 nucleotides: TGCGCCAGCAGCTTTATGGGGCTCACAGATACGCAGTATTTT.

This clonotype was picked up many times. The CDR3 nucleotides are TGTGCCAGCAGTGAATGGGGGCGGGAGGCCTCCAATGAGCAGTTCTTC. As protein: CASSEWGREASNEQFF. This chain uses TRBV2 with TRBJ2-1; 8 nucleotides match TRBD2. The CDR3 runs 16 residues. Trimming removed 2 bases from V and 6 bases from J; junction bases left unmatched: 9. Germline CDR1 reads SNHLY; CDR2 reads FYNNEI.

The gene calls are TRBV11-2 and TRBJ2-7; 7 positions agree with TRBD2. After removal of 4 bases from V and 1 base from J, the junction contained 4 bases not matched to a gene. Germline loops: CDR1 SGHAT, CDR2 FQNNGV. The CDR3 length is 14 residues. CDR3 DNA sequence: TGTGCCAGCAGCTGGACTAGGGCTTCCTACGAGCAGTACTTC. Translating it yields CASSWTRASYEQYF.

This clonotype was counted at least ten times. The V and J genes are TRBV13 and TRBJ2-5; no definite D call. Per the germline V gene, CDR1 is PRHDT and CDR2 is FYEKMQ (reference sequence). The CDR3 is 15 residues long. V shed 4 bases and J shed 1 base, with 13 bases lying between them. For the CDR3, the DNA is TGTGCCAGCAGCTCGACCCTCTGGGGCCAAGAGACCCAGTACTTC. Protein sequence: CASSSTLWGQETQYF.

CDR3: CASSPGTYNEQFF. CDR3 nucleotides: TGTGCCAGCAGCCCCGGGACTTACAATGAGCAGTTCTTC. The rearrangement uses TRBV3-1 and TRBJ2-1, with D possibly TRBD2 on 6 matching bases. There are 13 residues in the CDR3. Looked up from germline, CDR1 is LGHDT and CDR2 is YNNKEL (reference sequence). Trimming shortened V by 4 bases and J by 4 bases, and 8 bases separated the two germline ends.

This clonotype showed up just a few times. This chain uses TRBV20-1 with TRBJ2-5; D gene uncertain. V lost 4 bases and J 3 bases, leaving 6 bases between the germline ends. The CDR3 runs to 11 residues. The germline CDR1 and CDR2 sequences are DFQATT and SNEGSKA (reference sequence). The DNA for the CDR3 is TGCAGTGCTATAGTGAAAGAGACCCAGTACTTC. It specifies CSAIVKETQYF.

This clonotype is labeled as medium-sized (0.01 to 0.1%). The CDR3 loop is CASRLDWPGHYTGELFF. CDR3 in DNA: TGTGCAAGTCGCTTAGATTGGCCGGGACACTACACCGGGGAGCTGTTTTTT. The chain is built from TRBV12-2 and TRBJ2-2; TRBD1 reflects the table's D call only, with no check against the DNA. TRBV12-2 is reported as a pseudogene. This CDR3 is built from 17 residues.